This record concerns one T cell receptor beta chain sequence. Its antigen is still unknown. This specimen belongs to a study of cytomegalovirus exposure and HLA in healthy donors. Findings and caveats of the study: The authors later found HLA-associated TCR beta chains more clonally expanded than equally common others.

PCR primers comprised 60 Vbeta and 13 Jbeta primers. Generated by immunoSEQ multiplex PCR, the TCRdb table keeps only in-frame clones and is missing some. The data show some 150,000 clones, 55% to 75% seen once. The receptor comes from a man over 45 in good health and CMV-seropositive. Sequenced sample: PBMCs.

CDR3 amino acids: CASTPSLLDTQYF. The CDR3 nucleotides read TGTGCCAGCACCCCATCACTCCTAGATACGCAGTATTTT. The genes are TRBV27 and TRBJ2-3; D not certain. The CDR3 sequence is 13 residues long. Germline V gives CDR1 MNHEY, CDR2 SMNVEV (reference sequence). The V and J ends lost 7 bases and 5 bases respectively, with 13 bases between them.